This T cell receptor (beta chain) was obtained from a study of shared clonotypes between healthy human individuals. Germline V gene sequence: CDR1 MNHEY, CDR2 SMNVEV (reference sequence). Inclusive of both ends, the CDR3 amounts to 18 amino acids. The table came from immunoSEQ multiplex PCR; TCRdb's copy has only in-frame clones and leaves some out. The top ten clones hold roughly 0.45% of a sample with 1.5 million to 1.9 million clones, 95% to 99% of them seen once. Remarks on this clone: No DNA is shown, since the ends of the CDR3 on it are uncertain; the CDR3 is the one TCRdb lists.

What was sequenced was naive CD4+ T cells sorted from blood. The sample's subset: CD45RA+ positively selected. This chain joins TRBV27 and TRBJ2-7; no DNA check was done on the table's D call, TRBD1. The source of this sequence is a man aged 25-45 years in good health. The CDR3: CASSSSPFPGQGVDEQYF.